The 6 T cell receptor beta chains listed next were all sequenced from one sample in a study of T cells after yellow fever vaccination. TCRdb re-analysed the 5' RACE reads in MiXCR, keeping a single row per CDR3 protein. The table lists about 170,000 distinct CDR3 sequences, more than 9.5% of them singletons, with 36% in the top ten. The sample in question was CD8+ T cells sorted from PBMCs, obtained 15 days after the yellow fever booster vaccination. The receptors stem from a man aged 18 to 29 who received the YFV17D yellow fever vaccine.

This clonotype was observed a handful of times. This chain joins TRBV7-9 and TRBJ2-1; the D is unclear. Trimming removed 7 bases from V and 0 bases from J, with 7 bases in between. Germline values: CDR1 SEHNR, CDR2 FQNEAQ (reference sequence). The CDR3 sequence is 13 residues long. The CDR3 sequence is CASTPSSYNEQFF. CDR3 sequence (DNA): TGTGCCAGCACCCCCAGCTCCTACAATGAGCAGTTCTTC.

This clonotype came up a few times. V and J are TRBV4-1 and TRBJ2-3, with D uncertain. Germline loops: CDR1 MGHRA, CDR2 YSYEKL. This CDR3 has 13 amino acids. V shed 3 bases and J shed 0 bases, with 4 bases lying between them. The CDR3 nucleotides are TGCGCCAGCAGCCAGTCAAGCACAGATACGCAGTATTTT. Translation: CASSQSSTDTQYF.

The chain joins TRBV9 to TRBJ2-3, with no clear D. The germline V gene encodes CDR1 SGDLS and CDR2 YYNGEE. Trimming stripped 1 base from V and 11 bases from J, with 17 bases between. The length of the CDR3 is 14 residues. CDR3 loop: CASSVSLPPGRQYF. For the CDR3, the DNA is TGTGCCAGCAGCGTAAGCCTCCCGCCAGGTAGGCAGTATTTT.

The V gene is TRBV5-6, the J gene TRBJ2-4; TRBD2 might be the D (5 bases). This CDR3 spans 16 amino acids. The V gene lost 4 bases and the J gene lost 8 bases, with 22 bases spanning the gap. Germline V gene data show CDR1 as SGHDT and CDR2 as YYEEEE. The CDR3 loop reads CASSPDEGGVGDIQYF. CDR3 nucleotides: TGTGCCAGCAGCCCCGACGAGGGTGGGGTCGGGGACATTCAGTACTTC.

This clonotype was detected only a few times. The chain recombines TRBV11-1 with TRBJ1-2, with 7 positions matching TRBD1. CDR3 length: 15 amino acids. The V and J ends lost 5 bases and 4 bases, in that order; junction bases with no gene match: 10. The germline V gene has CDR1 SGHAT and CDR2 FQDESV (reference sequence). This CDR3 is CASSPGGGQLYGYTF. The CDR3 DNA follows: TGTGCCAGCAGCCCAGGAGGGGGACAGCTCTATGGCTACACCTTC.

This chain joins TRBV29-1 and TRBJ2-1; the match to TRBD2 covers 7 bases. The CDR3 is 14 residues long. V lost 4 bases and J lost 2; bases outside the gene matches: 5. CDR1 SQVTM and CDR2 ANQGSEA come from the germline V gene. CDR3 region: CSVVQRGTYNEQFF. The CDR3 DNA reads as TGCAGCGTTGTGCAGCGGGGAACCTACAATGAGCAGTTCTTC.